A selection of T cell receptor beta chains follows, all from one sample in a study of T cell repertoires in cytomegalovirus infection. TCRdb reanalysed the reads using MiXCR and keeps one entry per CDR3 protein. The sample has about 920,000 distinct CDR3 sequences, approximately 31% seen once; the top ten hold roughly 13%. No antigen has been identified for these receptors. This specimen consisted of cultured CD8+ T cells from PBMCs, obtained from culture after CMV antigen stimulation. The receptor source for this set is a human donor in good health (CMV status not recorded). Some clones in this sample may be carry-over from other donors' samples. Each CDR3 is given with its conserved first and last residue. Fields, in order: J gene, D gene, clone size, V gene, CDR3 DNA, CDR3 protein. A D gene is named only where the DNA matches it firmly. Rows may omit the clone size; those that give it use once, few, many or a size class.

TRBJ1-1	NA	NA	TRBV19	TGTGCCAGTAGTATCAAGAAGACGAACACTGAAGCTTTCTTT	CASSIKKTNTEAFF
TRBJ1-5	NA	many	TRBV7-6	TGTGCCAGCAGCTTAGCGCCGGACAGCTATCAGCCCCAGCATTTT	CASSLAPDSYQPQHF
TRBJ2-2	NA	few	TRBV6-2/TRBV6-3	TGTGCCAGCACCCGAAGATGGGGGAACACCGGGGAGCTGTTTTTT	CASTRRWGNTGELFF
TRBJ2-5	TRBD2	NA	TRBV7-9	TGTGCCAGCAGCCAGGGACTAGCGGCTAGAGGAGAGACCCAGTACTTC	CASSQGLAARGETQYF
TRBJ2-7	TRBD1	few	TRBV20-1	TGCAGTGCTAGAGGTCAGGACAGGGGAAGGTACGAGCAGTACTTC	CSARGQDRGRYEQYF
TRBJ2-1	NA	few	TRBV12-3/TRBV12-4	TGTGCCAGCAGTTCTCCAACCCGGGGCTACAATGAGCAGTTCTTC	CASSSPTRGYNEQFF
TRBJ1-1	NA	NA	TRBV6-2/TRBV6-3	TGTGCCAGCAGCTTAATAAGGACCGGAGTCCTCCACACTGAAGCTTTCTTT	CASSLIRTGVLHTEAFF
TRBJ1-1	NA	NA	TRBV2	TGTGCCAGCAGTGGGGCCTGGCCGGGCACTGAAGCTTTCTTT	CASSGAWPGTEAFF
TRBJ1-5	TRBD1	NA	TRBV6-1	TGTGCCAGCAGGGACGGGACAGGCAATCAGCCCCAGCATTTT	CASRDGTGNQPQHF
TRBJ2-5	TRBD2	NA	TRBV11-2	TGTGCCAGCAGCACCGACGGGGGGGCTCAAGAGACCCAGTACTTC	CASSTDGGAQETQYF
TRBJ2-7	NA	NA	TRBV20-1	TGCAGTGCTAGCCCCAGGGATGGCGAGCAGTACTTC	CSASPRDGEQYF
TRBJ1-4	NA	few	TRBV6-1	TGTGCCAGCATAGGACAAGCCCAGTTTTTT	CASIGQAQFF
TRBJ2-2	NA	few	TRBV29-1	TGCAGCATAATTTCCGGGACAACGAACACCGGGGAGCTGTTTTTT	CSIISGTTNTGELFF
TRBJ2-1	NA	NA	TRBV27	TGTGCCAGCAGTCGCCCGAATGCCGGCTCCTACAATGAGCAGTTCTTC	CASSRPNAGSYNEQFF
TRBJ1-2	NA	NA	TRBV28	TGTGCCAGCAGTTTCCCCAGGCCCCCCAGGGATGGCTACACCTTC	CASSFPRPPRDGYTF
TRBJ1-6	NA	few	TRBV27	TGTGCCAGCAGTTTACTTACAGGGAATAAGAATTCACCCCTCCACTTT	CASSLLTGNKNSPLHF
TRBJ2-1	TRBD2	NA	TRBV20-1	TGCAGTGCTAGCGCCGGGGGGACCTACAATGAGCAGTTCTTC	CSASAGGTYNEQFF
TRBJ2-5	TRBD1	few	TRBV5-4	TGTGCCATAACCGACAGGGACGAAGAGACCCAGTACTTC	CAITDRDEETQYF
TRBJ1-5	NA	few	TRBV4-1	TGCGCCAGCAGCCAAGGGGGAGGGGATCAGCCCCAGCATTTT	CASSQGGGDQPQHF
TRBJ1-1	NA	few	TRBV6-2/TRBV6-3	TGTGCCAGCAGTTACTCAGGGCAGGACCATGAAGCTTTCTTT	CASSYSGQDHEAFF
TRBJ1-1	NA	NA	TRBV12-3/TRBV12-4	TGTGCCAGCAGTGGAGGGGAAACTGAAGCTTTCTTT	CASSGGETEAFF
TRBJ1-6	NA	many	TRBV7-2	TGTGCCAGCAGCTTACGCCCCTCAGCCGCCTATAATTCACCCCTCCACTTT	CASSLRPSAAYNSPLHF
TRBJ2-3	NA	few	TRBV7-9	TGTGCCAGCAGCTTAGTGGTGGAAAACGGGGCAGATACGCAGTATTTT	CASSLVVENGADTQYF
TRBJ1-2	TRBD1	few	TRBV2	TGTGCCAGCAATGGCCAGGACGGACAGGCGTTCGACTATGGCTACACCTTC	CASNGQDGQAFDYGYTF
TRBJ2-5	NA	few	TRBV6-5	TGTGCCACAGAGCGCGGTGAGACCCAGTACTTC	CATERGETQYF
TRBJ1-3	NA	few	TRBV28	TGTGCCAGCACCCTCACAGGGTATGGAAACACCATATATTTT	CASTLTGYGNTIYF
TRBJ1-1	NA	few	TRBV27	TGTGCCAGCACCCCACGTAGGTTTCCGGCGAACACTGAAGCTTTCTTT	CASTPRRFPANTEAFF